The clone carrying this TCR beta chain was seen many times. Its antigen is still unknown. Looked up from germline, CDR1 is MNHEY and CDR2 is SVGAGI. After removal of 4 bases from V and 4 bases from J, the junction contained 8 bases not matched to a gene. The CDR3 has 15 amino acids. Construction of the TCRbeta library involved unique molecular identifiers. Each CDR3 protein is one row after TCRdb ran MiXCR on the PCR reads. In the table there are fewer than 550,000 distinct CDR3 sequences, about 10% of which are singletons. These data come from a study of T-cell reconstitution after alpha-beta-depleted transplantation in children. Study findings and constraints: From surviving recipient T cells and thymic progenitors came the high day-60 TCRbeta diversity observed in some patients. Expanded clones from the graft, numbering several hundred, reportedly supplied alpha-beta T cells about two months after transplant. The authors attributed T-cell counts and diversity one year after transplant mostly to newly produced T cells.

The sequences come from PBMCs, collected before TCRalphabeta/CD19-depleted stem cell transplant. V usage is TRBV6-5 and J usage is TRBJ1-2; TRBD1 agrees at 8 bases. This clonotype was obtained from a child aged 2-15 years with inherited bone marrow failure, due to receive a stem cell transplant. The CDR3 is CASSFWTGLSYGYTF. CDR3 nucleotide sequence: TGTGCCAGCAGTTTCTGGACAGGGTTGTCCTATGGCTACACCTTC.